The 18 T cell receptor beta chains below come from one sample, sequenced in a study of T-cell reconstitution after alpha-beta-depleted transplantation in children. The TCRbeta library was prepared with unique molecular identifiers. TCRdb called the PCR reads again in MiXCR, with one record for every CDR3 protein. The repertoire consists of 540,000 or so distinct CDR3 sequences, with roughly 23% occurring once and the leading ten covering 11% to 15%. This sample comprised PBMCs, mostly from graft donor cells, obtained 360 days after TCRalphabeta/CD19-depleted stem cell transplant. Receptor source: a boy younger than two who had a stem cell transplant for acute myeloid leukemia, so the T cells may come from the graft donor.

This chain joins TRBV5-1 and TRBJ2-5; 15 nucleotides match TRBD2. Germline V gene lookup returns CDR1 SGHRS and CDR2 YFSETQ. Germline trimming cut 4 bases from V and 2 bases from J; bases unmatched to any gene: 9. The CDR3 is 18 amino acids. The CDR3 nucleotides are TGCGCCAGCAGCCCGGGACTAGCGGGGGGCCGGGATCAAGAGACCCAGTACTTC. Translation: CASSPGLAGGRDQETQYF.

This clonotype was seen many times. The chain is built from TRBV7-6 and TRBJ2-5, with D possibly TRBD1 on 7 matching bases. V lost 1 base to trimming and J lost 5 bases, with 14 bases between them. There are 15 residues in the CDR3. Germline V lookup: CDR1 SGHVS, CDR2 FNYEAQ. This chain's CDR3 is CASSLEATGRETQYF. The CDR3 nucleotides are TGTGCCAGCAGCTTAGAGGCGACAGGGAGGGAGACCCAGTACTTC.

The V gene is TRBV29-1, the J gene TRBJ1-2; D is perhaps TRBD1 (5 bases). CDR1 is SQVTM and CDR2 is ANQGSEA in the germline V gene. This CDR3 spans 13 amino acids. V shed 3 bases and J shed 8 bases, with 16 bases lying between them. The CDR3 DNA follows: TGCAGCGTTGATCTTACGGGGGTGGACGGCTACACCTTC. This codes for CSVDLTGVDGYTF.

This chain connects TRBV12-3 or TRBV12-4 to TRBJ2-5, with TRBD1 matching over 7 bases. The junction had 6 bases not matched to a gene; V was cut back by 6 bases and J by 2 bases. The CDR3 is 14 residues long. The CDR3 nucleotides read TGTGCCAGCAGACTACAGGGGCCGCAAGAGACCCAGTACTTC. Translating gives CASRLQGPQETQYF.

The chain recombines TRBV12-3 or TRBV12-4 with TRBJ2-3, with TRBD2 matching 16 bases. Losses at the gene ends were 3 bases for V and 2 bases for J; bases not matched to a gene: 8. This CDR3 contains 19 residues. The CDR3 coding sequence is TGTGCCAGCAGTTTGGGACTAGCGGGGGGGCCAGCTAACACAGATACGCAGTATTTT. This encodes CASSLGLAGGPANTDTQYF.

Only a few counts were recorded for this clonotype. The chain combines TRBV20-1 with TRBJ2-1, with 8 bases matching TRBD1. Looked up from germline, CDR1 is DFQATT and CDR2 is SNEGSKA (reference sequence). This CDR3 has 13 amino acids. V shed 3 bases, J shed 7 bases, and the junction held 5 bases outside the gene matches. Here the CDR3 reads CSARGRTGNEQFF. The CDR3 coding sequence is TGCAGTGCTAGGGGAAGGACAGGGAATGAGCAGTTCTTC.

This clonotype was observed at least ten times. The V gene is TRBV20-1, the J gene TRBJ2-1; the match to TRBD2 covers 10 bases. The CDR3 is made up of 14 amino acids. In germline, CDR1 is DFQATT, CDR2 SNEGSKA (reference sequence). Germline trimming cut 2 bases from V and 8 bases from J; bases unmatched to any gene: 6. The CDR3 sequence is CSARQRGGPYEQFF. For the CDR3, the DNA is TGCAGTGCTAGACAGCGGGGGGGCCCGTATGAGCAGTTCTTC.

This chain joins TRBV4-1 and TRBJ1-2; D uncertain. The length of the CDR3 is 11 residues. CDR1 is MGHRA, CDR2 YSYEKL, per germline. Trimming cost V 6 bases and J 5 bases, with 7 bases left between them. This chain's CDR3 is CASRRSYGYTF. DNA of the CDR3: TGCGCCAGCAGAAGGTCATATGGCTACACCTTC.

This clonotype was counted many times. V is TRBV29-1 and J is TRBJ2-1; no reliable D call. Germline V CDR1 and CDR2: SQVTM, ANQGSEA. Trimming took off 0 bases at V and 7 bases at J, with 4 bases between the two ends. This CDR3 is built from 11 residues. The CDR3 DNA is TGCAGCGTTGAAGACCTAAATGAGCAGTTCTTC. Protein: CSVEDLNEQFF.

This clonotype came up many times. The rearrangement links TRBV25-1 to TRBJ2-1; the match to TRBD2 covers 11 bases. After removal of 3 bases from V and 5 bases from J, the junction contained 6 bases not matched to a gene. Germline CDR1 and CDR2: MGHDK and SYGVNS. The CDR3 has 16 residues. CDR3 amino acids: CASSDDEGLADNEQFF. The CDR3, as DNA: TGTGCCAGCAGTGATGATGAGGGACTAGCGGACAATGAGCAGTTCTTC. Combining the CDR3 with reference TRBV25-1 and TRBJ2-1 gives the whole variable domain EADIYQTPRYLVIGTGKKITLECSQTMGHDKMYWYQQDPGMELHLIHYSYGVNSTEKGDLSSESTVSRIRTEHFPLTLESARPSHTSQYLCASSDDEGLADNEQFFGPGTRLTVL.

This clonotype was seen only a few times. This rearrangement joins TRBV11-2 to TRBJ1-1, with D perhaps matching TRBD1 (5 bases). CDR3 length equals 15 residues. Trimming left V 3 bases short and J 4 bases short, with 15 bases between. The germline gives CDR1 SGHAT, CDR2 FQNNGV. CDR3 protein: CASSFEGGAITEAFF. The CDR3 nucleotides read TGTGCCAGCAGCTTTGAGGGAGGGGCGATCACTGAAGCTTTCTTT.

This clonotype was detected a few times. The chain links TRBV5-1 to TRBJ2-3; 7 nucleotides match TRBD2. J gave up 4 bases and V 6 bases, and 8 bases lay outside the gene matches. The CDR3 spans 14 residues. Germline-derived CDR1 and CDR2 are SGHRS and YFSETQ. CDR3 bases: TGCGCCAGCACGGAGGGAGGGGAGGCAGATACGCAGTATTTT. Amino acid sequence: CASTEGGEADTQYF.

The chain is built from TRBV20-1 and TRBJ1-2, with no clear D. Per the germline V gene, CDR1 is DFQATT and CDR2 is SNEGSKA (reference sequence). Trimming removed 3 bases at V and 8 bases at J, with 10 bases between. CDR3 size: 11 residues. CDR3 loop: CSARSPGGYTF. The CDR3 DNA reads TGCAGTGCTAGGTCACCCGGGGGCTACACCTTC.

The rearrangement links TRBV18 to TRBJ2-3; D is unresolved. The V and J ends lost 4 bases and 1 base respectively, with 12 bases between them. CDR1 and CDR2 (germline): KGHSH, LQKENI. The CDR3 totals 15 residues. The CDR3 is CASSLNFRGTDTQYF. CDR3 DNA: TGTGCCAGCTCACTGAACTTTCGGGGCACAGATACGCAGTATTTT.

This clonotype was counted ten times or more. The genes are TRBV7-2 and TRBJ1-2, with 10 positions matching TRBD1. Germline V lookup: CDR1 SGHTA, CDR2 FQGNSA. The CDR3 sequence is 15 residues long. Losses at the gene ends were 0 bases for V and 3 bases for J; bases not matched to a gene: 1. The CDR3 loop is CASSLAGTGDYGYTF. CDR3 in DNA: TGTGCCAGCAGCTTAGCCGGGACAGGGGACTATGGCTACACCTTC.

This clonotype has at least ten counts. The chain employs TRBV5-1 and TRBJ2-1; no reliable D call. This CDR3 comprises 13 residues. Germline V gene data show CDR1 as SGHRS and CDR2 as YFSETQ. Trimming took 0 bases from V and 8 from J, leaving 9 bases between them. The CDR3 DNA sequence: TGCGCCAGCAGCTTGGAGGTAGCATATGAGCAGTTCTTC. It codes for CASSLEVAYEQFF.

This clonotype was found many times. The CDR3 reads CASSLASGLGTDTQYF. The CDR3 DNA reads as TGCGCCAGCAGCTTGGCATCAGGGTTAGGCACAGATACGCAGTATTTT. The chain combines TRBV5-1 with TRBJ2-3; a possible D gene is TRBD1 (5 bases). The ends were cut back, 0 bases at V and 1 base at J, with 12 bases in the middle. The CDR3 spans 16 residues. Germline V gives CDR1 SGHRS, CDR2 YFSETQ.

V is TRBV20-1 and J is TRBJ2-5, with D perhaps TRBD1 (6 bases). The ends were cut back, 5 bases at V and 6 bases at J, with 16 bases in the middle. This CDR3 has 13 amino acids. Looked up from germline, CDR1 is DFQATT and CDR2 is SNEGSKA (reference sequence). CDR3 sequence: CSAFNRVSKTQYF. Written as DNA, the CDR3 is TGCAGTGCTTTCAACAGGGTGTCGAAGACCCAGTACTTC.